This record concerns one TCR beta chain sequence. At the DNA level, this CDR3 is encoded by other sequences in the same sample as well. The table came from immunoSEQ multiplex PCR; TCRdb's copy has only in-frame clones and leaves some out. This table has hundreds of thousands of clones, roughly 84% appearing once. This sample is part of a study of blood T cell repertoires in COVID-19. The CDR3 contains 12 residues. In germline, CDR1 is KGHDR, CDR2 SFDVKD. Deletions cut 4 bases from V and 7 bases from J, with 9 bases between. The J gene is TRBJ1-2, the V gene TRBV24-1, with D possibly TRBD1 on 5 matching bases. This TCR derives from an elderly woman with active or convalescent COVID-19. The material sequenced was peripheral blood. The CDR3 loop reads CATSDSGLGYTF. The CDR3 DNA reads as TGTGCCACCAGTGACTCGGGACTTGGCTACACCTTC.